Listed below are T cell receptor beta chains from one sample, sequenced in a study of OX40 agonist ivuxolimab in advanced cancers. TCRdb keeps only in-frame clones here, not all; method: immunoSEQ multiplex PCR. The sample contains about 46,000 clones, roughly 91% of which appear only once. This specimen consisted of CD4+ or CD8+ T cells sorted from blood, obtained in a trial of the OX40 agonist ivuxolimab. The receptors were gathered from an adult with an advanced solid tumor such as melanoma, head and neck, liver or kidney cancer. The CDR3 runs from the conserved cysteine through the conserved F or W. D genes are given only for firm matches. Clone sizes are given selectively: once, few, many, or a class where the clone is expanded.

NA | TRBJ2-6 | NA | TRBV4-3 | CASSQDLVGGGANVLTF | TGCGCCAGCAGCCAAGATTTGGTCGGAGGTGGGGCCAACGTCCTGACTTTC
NA | TRBJ2-1 | NA | TRBV27 | CASRLYRDARGQFF | TGTGCCAGCCGCCTTTACCGCGACGCGAGGGGGCAGTTCTTC
NA | TRBJ2-7 | NA | TRBV6-4 | CASSESLSSYEQYF | TGTGCCAGCAGTGAAAGTTTAAGCTCCTACGAGCAGTACTTC
NA | TRBJ2-7 | NA | TRBV14 | CASSQGRGPYEQYF | TGTGCCAGCAGCCAAGGAAGGGGTCCCTACGAGCAGTACTTC
TRBD1 | TRBJ1-5 | NA | TRBV27 | CASSLGQGGQPQHF | TGTGCCAGCAGTTTAGGACAGGGTGGCCAGCCCCAGCATTTT
NA | TRBJ1-2 | few | TRBV27 | CASRILDAGDYGYTF | TGTGCCAGCAGAATACTCGACGCAGGGGACTATGGCTACACCTTC
TRBD2 | TRBJ2-7 | NA | TRBV7-8 | CASSERGSGYEQYF | TGTGCCAGCAGTGAGCGGGGGAGTGGTTACGAGCAGTACTTC
NA | TRBJ1-5 | NA | TRBV30 | CAATGGGLNQPQHF | TGTGCCGCCACCGGAGGTGGCCTCAATCAGCCCCAGCATTTT
NA | TRBJ1-2 | NA | TRBV19 | CASSILGPVKHDYGYTF | TGTGCCAGTAGTATTCTGGGACCGGTAAAACACGACTATGGCTACACCTTC
NA | TRBJ1-2 | NA | TRBV7-9 | CARFPLAEEANYGYTF | TGTGCCAGGTTTCCGTTGGCGGAGGAGGCAAACTATGGCTACACCTTC
TRBD2 | TRBJ2-5 | once | TRBV5-4 | CASSLTTSGVGETQYF | TGTGCCAGCAGCCTAACGACTAGCGGGGTTGGGGAGACCCAGTACTTC
TRBD2 | TRBJ2-1 | NA | TRBV4-3 | CASSQDNLAGVEFF | TGCGCCAGCAGCCAAGATAATCTAGCGGGAGTGGAGTTCTTC
TRBD2 | TRBJ2-1 | NA | TRBV9 | CASSGLAGSSYNEQFF | TGTGCCAGCAGCGGGTTAGCGGGTAGCTCCTACAATGAGCAGTTCTTC
NA | TRBJ1-1 | NA | TRBV19 | CASSISVGLSYPGEAFF | TGTGCCAGTAGTATCTCAGTGGGACTAAGCTACCCCGGGGAAGCTTTCTTT
NA | TRBJ1-2 | NA | TRBV5-6 | CASSLDITNYGYTF | TGTGCCAGCAGCTTGGATATAACTAACTATGGCTACACCTTC
NA | TRBJ2-2 | once | TRBV6-5 | CASSPGQNTGELFF | TGTGCCAGCAGCCCGGGACAGAACACCGGGGAGCTGTTTTTT
NA | TRBJ1-5 | NA | TRBV2 | CASSEEDIYSNQPQHF | TGTGCCAGCAGTGAAGAGGACATTTATAGCAATCAGCCCCAGCATTTT
TRBD1 | TRBJ2-5 | NA | TRBV7-3 | CASSLNPGGTETQYF | TGTGCCAGCAGCTTAAACCCAGGGGGCACAGAGACCCAGTACTTC
TRBD1 | TRBJ1-3 | NA | TRBV10-3 | CAISEAQGAPGNTIYF | TGTGCCATCAGTGAGGCACAGGGGGCCCCTGGAAACACCATATATTTT
NA | TRBJ1-2 | NA | TRBV5-1 | CASSYRRNVDGYTF | TGCGCCAGCAGCTACAGAAGGAACGTGGATGGCTACACCTTC
NA | TRBJ2-1 | NA | TRBV29-1 | CSVIVPLYNEQFF | TGCAGCGTTATAGTCCCCCTTTACAATGAGCAGTTCTTC
NA | TRBJ1-2 | NA | TRBV5-4 | CASSLDRYGYTF | TGTGCCAGCAGCTTGGACCGCTATGGCTACACCTTC
NA | TRBJ1-1 | NA | TRBV28 | CASGLQLVGSEAFF | TGTGCCAGCGGCCTTCAATTAGTCGGCTCTGAAGCTTTCTTT
TRBD2 | TRBJ2-3 | NA | TRBV27 | CASSYSGRDTQYF | TGTGCCAGCAGCTACAGCGGGAGGGATACGCAGTATTTT
TRBD1 | TRBJ2-7 | once | TRBV10-3 | CAISEGQGAYEQYF | TGTGCCATCAGTGAAGGACAGGGGGCGTACGAGCAGTACTTC
NA | TRBJ1-1 | once | TRBV4-1 | CASSIRTGGPEAFF | TGCGCCAGCAGCATCCGGACCGGGGGGCCGGAAGCTTTCTTT
TRBD2 | TRBJ2-1 | NA | TRBV4-1 | CASSHPGTSVLNEQFF | TGCGCCAGCAGCCACCCCGGGACTAGTGTGCTCAATGAGCAGTTCTTC
NA | TRBJ2-3 | once | TRBV13 | CASSLGKRIPDTQYF | TGTGCCAGCAGCTTGGGTAAGCGTATCCCAGATACGCAGTATTTT
TRBD2 | TRBJ2-3 | NA | TRBV28 | CASNTKRLAGGTSTDTQYF | TGTGCCAGCAACACAAAGCGACTAGCGGGAGGAACTAGCACAGATACGCAGTATTTT
NA | TRBJ2-3 | once | TRBV27 | CASTDRTLGGSTDTQYF | TGTGCCAGCACGGATCGTACCCTTGGCGGGAGCACAGATACGCAGTATTTT
TRBD1 | TRBJ2-3 | NA | TRBV11-2 | CASSDRDRGPTDTQYF | TGTGCCAGCAGCGACCGGGACAGGGGCCCCACAGATACGCAGTATTTT
NA | TRBJ2-7 | NA | TRBV5-4 | CASSLESPGYEQYF | TGTGCCAGCAGCTTGGAATCCCCGGGCTACGAGCAGTACTTC
TRBD1 | TRBJ2-2 | NA | TRBV5-1 | CASSWEGTGYDTGELFF | TGCGCCAGCAGCTGGGAGGGGACAGGGTACGACACCGGGGAGCTGTTTTTT